Sequencing of this T cell receptor (beta chain) was carried out in a study of tumor-infiltrating lymphocytes in primary liver carcinoma. A constant-region primer primed TCR beta cDNA synthesis from about 490 ng of total RNA. It was through three nested multiplex PCR rounds of slightly modified ARM-PCR that TCR beta libraries arose. The first two PCR rounds used TRBV1-TRBV30 forward primers with a C-beta reverse primer, roughly 10 cycles each. TCRdb used MiXCR to reprocess the multiplex PCR reads, holding one entry per CDR3 protein. The sample consists of 50,000 or so distinct CDR3 sequences, about 80% of them appearing once. Starting material for RNA and DNA co-extraction consisted of about 17-32 mg of unsorted bulk tissue. With respect to this clonotype: Mismatch with germline at one junction end may stem from a read error.

The CDR3 is 13 residues long. CDR1 is SGHAT and CDR2 is FQDESV in the germline V gene (reference sequence). Sequenced: liver tumor tissue from sampling region 5. The subset was: tumor region T5, tumor centre. This chain joins TRBV11-1 and TRBJ2-2; D may be TRBD1 (6 bases). This sequence was found in a man aged 35-49 years with primary liver carcinoma and hepatitis B virus infection. Written as DNA, the CDR3 is TGTGCCAGCAGCTCTTGGGACACCGAGGAGCTCTTTTTT. The encoded protein is CASSSWDTEELFF.